This T cell receptor beta chain was found in a study of blood T cell repertoires in COVID-19. On the study more broadly: The samples span acute and convalescent COVID-19 from the United States, Italy and Spain. Sample material is recorded as cDNA or gDNA derived from T cells, B-cell-depleted T cells, or PBMCs.

As originally analysed: By means of reference gene primer amplification, nucleated cell counts were estimated. The data were produced by immunoSEQ multiplex PCR, yet TCRdb's version contains in-frame clones alone and is incomplete. Clone size and the V and J calls come from that table; the DNA yielded D and trimming. Here the sample spans 200,000 to 250,000 clones, 85% being singletons. This clone was counted a few times. The TCR was taken from a middle-aged man with acute or convalescent COVID-19. Sequencing input: peripheral blood.

The CDR3 loop is CASSRLQGYGYTF. The DNA of the CDR3 is TGTGCCAGCAGTCGGCTACAGGGCTATGGCTACACCTTC. The V call is TRBV5-5, the J call TRBJ1-2; a possible D gene is TRBD1 (6 bases). There are 13 residues in the CDR3. The V end was cut by 5 bases, the J end by 4 bases, with 12 bases between. Germline V lookup: CDR1 SGHKS, CDR2 YYEKEE (reference sequence).